A selection of T cell receptor beta chains follows, all from one sample in a study of cytomegalovirus exposure and HLA in healthy donors. The protocol was immunoSEQ multiplex PCR, while the TCRdb copy is restricted to in-frame clones and leaves out a portion. This table has some 150,000 clones, about 72% appearing once. Specimen: PBMCs. The receptors were gathered from a man aged 55 to 70 in good health and CMV-seronegative. Each CDR3 is given with its conserved first and last residue. D genes are given only for firm matches. The size of a clone is reported for some rows only, either as once, few or many, or as a class for expanded clones.

V	J	D	size	DNA	CDR3
TRBV7-9	TRBJ1-2	NA	NA	TGTTCCGGCTCTGGCAGGGACTATGGCTACACCTTC	CSGSGRDYGYTF
TRBV7-2	TRBJ2-3	TRBD1	NA	TGTGCCAGCAGCTCTGGCAGCGGGACAGGGAGTACAGATACGCAGTATTTT	CASSSGSGTGSTDTQYF
TRBV10-3	TRBJ1-2	NA	NA	TGTGCCATCAGCGAACTGACGGGGAACTACACCTTC	CAISELTGNYTF
TRBV28	TRBJ1-5	NA	NA	TGTGCCAGCAGTTTAGAGCAGGGGCTGGGCAATCAGCCCCAGCATTTT	CASSLEQGLGNQPQHF
TRBV19	TRBJ1-1	NA	NA	TGTGCCAGTAGGCCAACTCGGACGGGGATGAACACTGAAGCTTTCTTT	CASRPTRTGMNTEAFF
TRBV29-1	TRBJ1-1	TRBD1	NA	TGCAGCGTGGGGACAGCCGGTACTGAAGCTTTCTTT	CSVGTAGTEAFF
TRBV10-1	TRBJ2-3	NA	NA	TGCGCCAGCAGACGGACATTCCCCTTGGACACAGATACGCAGTATTTT	CASRRTFPLDTDTQYF
TRBV6-6	TRBJ1-1	NA	NA	TGTGCCAGCAGGCCACGGGGGAACACTGAAGCTTTCTTT	CASRPRGNTEAFF
TRBV5-4	TRBJ1-6	NA	few	TGTGCCAGCGGGCCTCCAGGGGCGAATTCACCCCTCCACTTT	CASGPPGANSPLHF
TRBV19	TRBJ2-1	TRBD1	few	TGTGCCAGTAGTACCGACAGGGCCCCTCACAATGAGCAGTTCTTC	CASSTDRAPHNEQFF
TRBV28	TRBJ2-1	TRBD1	NA	TGTGCCACCACAGGGGGCGGGTACAATGAGCAGTTCTTC	CATTGGGYNEQFF
TRBV7-2	TRBJ1-6	NA	NA	TGTGCCAGCAGCTACCCGTCGCGCTCCTATAATTCACCCCTCCACTTT	CASSYPSRSYNSPLHF
TRBV19	TRBJ2-7	TRBD2	NA	TGTGCCAGTAGGAATAGCGGGAGTCTTCTCTACGAGCAGTACTTC	CASRNSGSLLYEQYF
TRBV9	TRBJ2-1	TRBD2	NA	TGTGCCAGCACCGCTGAGACTAGCGGGTACAATGAGCAGTTCTTC	CASTAETSGYNEQFF